Given below is one TCR beta chain in context. This entry belongs to a study of cytomegalovirus exposure and HLA in healthy donors. Researchers ran the PCR with 60 Vbeta and 13 Jbeta primers. Clones were sequenced by immunoSEQ multiplex PCR, and TCRdb holds only the in-frame ones, with some missing. The sample shows roughly 150,000 clones, about three quarters of them seen only once. The donors were healthy bone marrow donors. Trimming removed 9 bases from V and 6 bases from J; junction bases left unmatched: 11. The germline V gene has CDR1 MNHNS and CDR2 SASEGT. CDR3 size: 14 residues. Sequencing was performed on PBMCs. The source of this sequence is a woman between 25 and 40 years old in good health and CMV-seronegative. V gene TRBV6-1 combines with J gene TRBJ2-7; 10 bases line up with TRBD1. CDR3 amino acids: CASTLTGGLVEQYV. CDR3 nucleotides: TGTGCCAGTACCCTGACAGGGGGCTTGGTCGAGCAGTACGTC.